This T cell receptor (beta chain) was observed in a study of beta chain features in type 1 diabetes. Study outcomes and limitations: All four CD4+ subsets of Type 1 diabetes patients contained TCRB CDR3s that were moderately but significantly shorter.

The sequenced template was cDNA made from the entire isolated RNA. Only in-frame clones appear in the TCRdb table, and some are missing; sequencing was by immunoSEQ multiplex PCR. The table has hundreds of thousands of clones, 14% to 15% seen once. Concerning this clone itself: Antigen unknown.

CDR1 and CDR2 (germline): DFQATT, SNEGSKA (reference sequence). With 3 bases removed from V and 5 bases from J, the gap between germline ends came to 7 bases. This CDR3 spans 11 amino acids. Sequencing was performed on naive CD4+ T cells from blood. J is TRBJ1-2 and V is TRBV20-1; D not certain. The sequence was collected from a man younger than 30 with type 1 diabetes. CDR3 coding DNA: TGCAGTGCTAGGTCGTATTATGGCTACACCTTC. Amino acid sequence: CSARSYYGYTF.